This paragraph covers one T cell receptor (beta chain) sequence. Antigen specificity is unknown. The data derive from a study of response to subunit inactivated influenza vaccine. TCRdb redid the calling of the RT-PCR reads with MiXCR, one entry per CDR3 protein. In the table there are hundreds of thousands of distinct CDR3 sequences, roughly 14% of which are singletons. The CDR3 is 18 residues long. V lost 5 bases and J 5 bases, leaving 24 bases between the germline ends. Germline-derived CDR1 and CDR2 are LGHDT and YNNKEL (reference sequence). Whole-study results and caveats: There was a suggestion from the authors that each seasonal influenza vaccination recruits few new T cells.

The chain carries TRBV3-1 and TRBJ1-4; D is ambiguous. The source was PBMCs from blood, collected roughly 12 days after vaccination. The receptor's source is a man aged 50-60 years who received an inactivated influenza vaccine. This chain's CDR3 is CASSTGPAPFSGNEKLFF. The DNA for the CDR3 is TGTGCCAGCAGCACTGGACCAGCCCCTTTCTCGGGAAATGAAAAACTGTTTTTT.